This T cell receptor beta chain originates from a study of OX40 agonist ivuxolimab in advanced cancers. The overall study: The dose-escalation cohort was over 65% male, with a mean age of around 60 years, ranging roughly 20 to 90.

Study observations and caveats: CD8+ T cells averaged more expanded clones than CD4+. Certain nonresponding patients likewise had low normalized T-cell clonal expansion.

Generated by immunoSEQ multiplex PCR, the TCRdb table keeps only in-frame clones and is missing some. The sample has about 12,000 clones, around 80% seen once. Looked up from germline, CDR1 is SGHNT and CDR2 is YYREEE (reference sequence). The V end lost 2 bases, the J end lost 2 bases, and 8 bases lay between the germline ends. The CDR3 extends over 13 amino acids. This clone was counted once. The antigen remains undetermined. The TCR sequence derives from an adult with an advanced solid tumor such as melanoma, head and neck, liver or kidney cancer. The V gene is TRBV5-4, the J gene TRBJ2-7; the D gene is possibly TRBD2 (5 bases). The starting material was CD4+ or CD8+ T cells sorted from blood, obtained in a trial of the OX40 agonist ivuxolimab. The DNA for the CDR3 is TGTGCCAGCAGCTTTAAGCGGACCTACGAGCAGTACTTC. Translation: CASSFKRTYEQYF.